This entry concerns a single T cell receptor beta chain. Its specificity is not known. This entry belongs to a study of CD8 T cells in Susac syndrome. Study-wide points: By the study's own acknowledgment, its TCR sequencing and HLA analysis included relatively few individuals.

CDR1 is KGHSH, CDR2 LQKENI, per germline. The length of the CDR3 is 15 residues. Deletions cut 6 bases from V and 0 bases from J, with 12 bases between. The authors sequenced TCR beta from blood CD8+ and CD4+ T cells. Negative isolation yielded CD8+ and CD4+ T cells; FACS enriched TEMRA cells. Random hexamers were used to reverse transcribe the RNA input (roughly 0.5 to 1 ug). An immunoSEQ multiplex PCR generated amplified TCR beta CDR3 products spanning 54 Vbeta and 13 Jbeta. MiXCR, applied by TCRdb to the immunoSEQ multiplex PCR reads, yields one record per CDR3 protein. The data show approximately 150,000 distinct CDR3 sequences, with around 94% seen just once and under 0.095% held by the top ten.

The TCR sequence derives from a human donor in good health. What was sequenced was CD4+ T cells from PBMCs. This sequence joins TRBV18 and TRBJ1-3, with a possible D match to TRBD1 (6 bases). The CDR3 sequence is CASSPGQLSGNTIYF. The CDR3 DNA reads TGTGCCAGCTCCCCCGGACAGCTCTCTGGAAACACCATATATTTT.